This TCR beta chain was recovered during a study of T cell responses to AZD1222 COVID-19 vaccine. Study-level results: Close to half of all spike-specific TCRs reportedly target regions of the variants that are unmutated. Elevations in Spike-specific TCR breadth and depth followed administration of two AZD1222 doses.

Pooled together were second doses at about 4 or about 12 weeks. This CDR3 contains 14 residues. After removal of 4 bases from V and 6 bases from J, the junction contained 9 bases not matched to a gene. Germline assignment: CDR1 SQVTM and CDR2 ANQGSEA. TCRdb's table, derived via immunoSEQ multiplex PCR, lists solely in-frame clones and lacks some. The sample has 90,000 to 150,000 clones; about 90% are singletons. A note on this clone: Its antigen remains unidentified.

Sequenced material: peripheral blood, taken 28 days after the second AZD1222 dose. The sequence derives from an adult who received the AZD1222 COVID-19 vaccine. The V and J genes are TRBV29-1 and TRBJ2-4, with TRBD1 matching 7 bases. This CDR3 is CSVGRGRDRNIQYF. DNA of the CDR3: TGCAGCGTTGGCCGAGGCAGGGACAGAAACATTCAGTACTTC.